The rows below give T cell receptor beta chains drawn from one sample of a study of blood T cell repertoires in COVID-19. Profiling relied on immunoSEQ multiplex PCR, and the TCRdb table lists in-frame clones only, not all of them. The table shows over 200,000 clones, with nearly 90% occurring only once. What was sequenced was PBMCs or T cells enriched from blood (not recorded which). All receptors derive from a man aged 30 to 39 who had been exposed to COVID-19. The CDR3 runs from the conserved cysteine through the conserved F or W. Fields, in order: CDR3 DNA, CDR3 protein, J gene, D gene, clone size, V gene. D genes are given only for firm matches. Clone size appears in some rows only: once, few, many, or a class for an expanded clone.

TGTGCCAGCAGTCCTCGGACAGGGTTAAACGCTGAAGCTTTCTTT	CASSPRTGLNAEAFF	TRBJ1-1	TRBD1	.	TRBV6-5
TGTGCCAGCAGTGAAGACAGATCGTTTGGCTATGGCTACACCTTC	CASSEDRSFGYGYTF	TRBJ1-2	.	.	TRBV2
TGTGCCAGCGGGACCTCGGCGGGGGCTTTCTTT	CASGTSAGAFF	TRBJ1-1	.	.	TRBV12-3/TRBV12-4
TGTGCCAGCAGTGAACTGGGGAGCCTAGCCACCGAGCAGTACTTC	CASSELGSLATEQYF	TRBJ2-7	.	.	TRBV2
TGTGCCAGCAGCGCGCTCCGGTCCCAGCATTTT	CASSALRSQHF	TRBJ1-5	.	.	TRBV6-5
TGTGCCAGCGAATCGGAGAGAGGGAATGGCTACACCTTC	CASESERGNGYTF	TRBJ1-2	.	.	TRBV2
TGTGCCAGAAGCTTACAGGGGGCAACCTATGGCTACACCTTC	CARSLQGATYGYTF	TRBJ1-2	TRBD1	.	TRBV5-3
TGTGCCAGTAGTATTGGAGGGAAGAGGGCTGAAGCTTTCTTT	CASSIGGKRAEAFF	TRBJ1-1	.	.	TRBV19
TGTGCCTGGAGTGTACCGAGGGGGCCATGGTCACCCCTCCACTTT	CAWSVPRGPWSPLHF	TRBJ1-6	TRBD1	.	TRBV30
TGTGCCACCTCGACAGGGGGCTATGGCTACACCTTC	CATSTGGYGYTF	TRBJ1-2	TRBD1	.	TRBV12-3/TRBV12-4
TGTGCCGCAGGGGTTACTGAAGCTTTCTTT	CAAGVTEAFF	TRBJ1-1	.	.	TRBV6-5
TGCGCCAGCAGCGAGACCTCGGGGGTACGCCATGAAAAACTGTTTTTT	CASSETSGVRHEKLFF	TRBJ1-4	.	.	TRBV5-1
TGTGCCAGCAGCGTAGTTTCGAGCAGGGGGAACACTGAAGCTTTCTTT	CASSVVSSRGNTEAFF	TRBJ1-1	.	.	TRBV9
TGCGCCAGCAGCTTGGATCCCCTCTCCTACGAGCAGTACTTC	CASSLDPLSYEQYF	TRBJ2-7	.	.	TRBV5-1
TGCAGCGTTGAGCCCGACAGGGGTTACGAGCAGTACTTC	CSVEPDRGYEQYF	TRBJ2-7	TRBD1	once	TRBV29-1
TGTGCTAGTGGTTTGGTCTCCGGGGGGTCGGTAGATACGCAGTATTTT	CASGLVSGGSVDTQYF	TRBJ2-3	TRBD2	.	TRBV12-5
TGTGCCAGCAGCTTAGATCGGGGATACGAGCAGTACTTC	CASSLDRGYEQYF	TRBJ2-7	.	few	TRBV11-2
TGTGCCAGCAGCTTTCCAGGTACTTCGGATACGCAGTATTTT	CASSFPGTSDTQYF	TRBJ2-3	.	.	TRBV7-9
TGTGCCAGCAGCCTCGGACTAGCGGGGGCCCCCGAGGAGCAGTTCTTC	CASSLGLAGAPEEQFF	TRBJ2-1	TRBD2	.	TRBV7-9
TGTGCCAGCAGCTTGGACAGGGGGGACGAGCAGTACTTC	CASSLDRGDEQYF	TRBJ2-7	TRBD1	.	TRBV6-5
TGTGCCAGAAGCCCCGGGACAGGGGTGGATTCACCCCTCCACTTT	CARSPGTGVDSPLHF	TRBJ1-6	TRBD1	.	TRBV5-3
TGTGCCAGCAGCCAAGGGGGACAGGTCCGCACAGATACGCAGTATTTT	CASSQGGQVRTDTQYF	TRBJ2-3	TRBD1	.	TRBV3-1/TRBV3-2
TGTGCCAGCAGCCCCAGTGGGGGGAGCTATGGCTACACCTTC	CASSPSGGSYGYTF	TRBJ1-2	.	.	TRBV9
TGTGCCAGCAACCCAAGCGGGGGGGCCAGGACCGGGGAGCTGTTTTTT	CASNPSGGARTGELFF	TRBJ2-2	TRBD2	.	TRBV7-6
TGCAGTGCTAGTCGACAGGGGTTGGGGCAGCCCCAGCATTTT	CSASRQGLGQPQHF	TRBJ1-5	TRBD1	.	TRBV20-1
TGTGCCTGGAGCTCTATGGCGGGAAAACTGTTTTTT	CAWSSMAGKLFF	TRBJ1-4	.	.	TRBV30
TGTGCCAGCACCCGGACAGGGGGAGATTCACCCCTCCACTTT	CASTRTGGDSPLHF	TRBJ1-6	TRBD1	.	TRBV3-1/TRBV3-2
TGTGCCAGCAGCGTAGGTAGCGGGCAGACCTACGAGCAGTACTTC	CASSVGSGQTYEQYF	TRBJ2-7	TRBD2	.	TRBV9
TGTGCCAGCAACCCCGGCGGGGGGGCCTACGAGCAGTACTTC	CASNPGGGAYEQYF	TRBJ2-7	TRBD2	.	TRBV9
TGTGCCAGCAGCTTGGGACAGAACTACAATGAGCAGTTCTTC	CASSLGQNYNEQFF	TRBJ2-1	.	few	TRBV5-6
TGTGCCAGTAGTATTACAGGAGGGGCCGACTATGGCTACACCTTC	CASSITGGADYGYTF	TRBJ1-2	.	.	TRBV19
TGTGCCAGCAGCCCAAGCACTCTACTTTACGAGCAGTACTTC	CASSPSTLLYEQYF	TRBJ2-7	.	.	TRBV14
TGTGCCAGCAGCAAGGGGACTGCGGGCTACGAGCAGTACTTC	CASSKGTAGYEQYF	TRBJ2-7	.	.	TRBV11-3
TGTGCCAGCAGCTTGGAGTCTATTAGCCACGAGCAGTACTTC	CASSLESISHEQYF	TRBJ2-7	.	.	TRBV5-4
TGTGCCAGCAGCCAGGGCGGGACCCCGGGCGTAGAGACCCAGTACTTC	CASSQGGTPGVETQYF	TRBJ2-5	.	.	TRBV4-2
TGTGCCAGCAGCTCTCACTCCTATGGCTACACCTTC	CASSSHSYGYTF	TRBJ1-2	.	few	TRBV5-8
TGTGCCAGCAGCTTGAGACTACATCGCACAGATACGCAGTATTTT	CASSLRLHRTDTQYF	TRBJ2-3	.	.	TRBV7-9
TGTGCCAGCAGCTTCTACGGGTCCGGAAACACCATATATTTT	CASSFYGSGNTIYF	TRBJ1-3	.	.	TRBV5-5
TGTGCCATCAGAGACCTCCTGTCGGGACAGGGGAGGACACTTAGAGGAAACACCATATATTTT	CAIRDLLSGQGRTLRGNTIYF	TRBJ1-3	TRBD1	.	TRBV10-3
TGTGCCAGCAGCTCTCGGCGTCAGCCCAGGGGCTACACCTTC	CASSSRRQPRGYTF	TRBJ1-2	.	once	TRBV7-8
TGTGCCAGCAGCTTAGCGACCGGGGGAAACTTTCGCTACGAGCAGTACTTC	CASSLATGGNFRYEQYF	TRBJ2-7	.	.	TRBV7-2